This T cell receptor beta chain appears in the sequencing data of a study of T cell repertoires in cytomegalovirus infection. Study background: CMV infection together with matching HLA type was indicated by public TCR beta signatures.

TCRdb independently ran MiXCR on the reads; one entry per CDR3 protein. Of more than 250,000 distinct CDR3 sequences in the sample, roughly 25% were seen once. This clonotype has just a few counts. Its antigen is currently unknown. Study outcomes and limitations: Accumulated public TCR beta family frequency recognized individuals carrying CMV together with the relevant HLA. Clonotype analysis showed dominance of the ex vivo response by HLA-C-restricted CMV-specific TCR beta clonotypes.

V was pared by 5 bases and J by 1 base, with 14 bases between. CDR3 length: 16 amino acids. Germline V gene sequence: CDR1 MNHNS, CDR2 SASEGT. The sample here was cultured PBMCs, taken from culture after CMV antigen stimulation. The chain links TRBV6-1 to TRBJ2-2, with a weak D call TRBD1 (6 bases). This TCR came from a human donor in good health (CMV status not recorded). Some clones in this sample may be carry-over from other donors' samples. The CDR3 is CASSPLDRKNTGELFF. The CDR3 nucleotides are TGTGCCAGCAGTCCTCTTGACAGGAAGAACACCGGGGAGCTGTTTTTT.